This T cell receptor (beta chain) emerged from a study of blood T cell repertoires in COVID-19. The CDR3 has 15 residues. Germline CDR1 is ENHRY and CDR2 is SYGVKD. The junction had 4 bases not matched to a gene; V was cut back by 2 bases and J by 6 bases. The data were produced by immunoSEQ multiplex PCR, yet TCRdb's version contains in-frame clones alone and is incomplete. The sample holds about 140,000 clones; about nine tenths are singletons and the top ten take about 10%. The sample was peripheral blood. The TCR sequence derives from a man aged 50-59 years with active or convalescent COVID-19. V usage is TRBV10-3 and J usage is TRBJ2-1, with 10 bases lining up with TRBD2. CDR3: CAISEGLAEANEQFF. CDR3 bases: TGTGCCATCAGTGAGGGACTAGCGGAGGCCAATGAGCAGTTCTTC.